This passage covers 11 T cell receptor beta chains from one sample sequenced in a study of regulatory T cells. The PCR used 52 TRBV and 13 TRBJ primers. Clones were read by immunoSEQ multiplex PCR, and TCRdb kept only the in-frame ones, dropping some. The sample carries 15,000 to 20,000 clones, 92% recorded once. The source material was CD8+ T cells sorted from blood. The receptors originated from a person under 30 with CD3G deficiency.

The J gene is TRBJ1-5, the V gene TRBV10-2; a weak D match, TRBD1 (5 bases). CDR1 is WSHSY, CDR2 SAAADI, per germline. This CDR3 contains 15 residues. The germline V and J ends were trimmed by 1 base and 2 bases, with 9 bases remaining between them. The CDR3 sequence is CASSEFGHGNQPQHF. The CDR3 nucleotides are TGCGCCAGCAGTGAGTTTGGACATGGCAATCAGCCCCAGCATTTT.

This chain uses TRBV5-6 with TRBJ1-1; possible D gene TRBD1, 5 bases. This CDR3 comprises 12 residues. V lost 0 bases and J lost 8, with 8 bases in between. The V gene's germline CDR1 is SGHDT and CDR2 YYEEEE. The chain's CDR3 is CASSLVGGEAFF. In DNA, the CDR3 is TGTGCCAGCAGCTTGGTTGGGGGGGAAGCTTTCTTT.

CDR3 DNA: TGTGCCAGCAGCGTAGAGCGGGACACCTCCTACGAGCAGTACTTC. Translated, it gives CASSVERDTSYEQYF. The genes are TRBV9 and TRBJ2-7; TRBD2 might be the D (7 bases). The V gene lost 0 bases and the J gene lost 0 bases, with 10 bases spanning the gap. From germline, CDR1 is SGDLS and CDR2 YYNGEE. The CDR3 loop spans 15 amino acids.

The rearrangement joins TRBV18 to TRBJ2-7; no reliable D call. The ends were cut back, 6 bases at V and 1 base at J, with 19 bases in the middle. The CDR3 totals 16 residues. The V gene's germline CDR1 is KGHSH and CDR2 LQKENI. CDR3 DNA sequence: TGTGCCAGCTCCTTTTTCGAGCGAGGCGCTTCCTACGAGCAGTACTTC. Its protein is CASSFFERGASYEQYF.

This clone has only one observation. CDR3 in amino acids: CASIIQGVEAFF. Here the CDR3 DNA reads TGTGCCAGCATTATACAGGGTGTAGAAGCTTTCTTT. This chain joins TRBV2 and TRBJ1-1, with a tentative D call TRBD1 (6 bases). CDR1 is SNHLY, CDR2 FYNNEI, per germline. The CDR3 extends over 12 amino acids. V dropped 7 bases and J dropped 8 bases, with 14 bases sitting between them. Together with reference TRBV2 and TRBJ1-1, the CDR3 gives the full variable domain: EPEVTQTPSHQVTQMGQEVILRCVPISNHLYFYWYRQILGQKVEFLVSFYNNEISEKSEIFDDQFSVERPDGSNFTLKIRSTKLEDSAMYFCASIIQGVEAFFGQGTRLTVV.

The chain carries TRBV28 and TRBJ2-2; possibly TRBD2 for D (5 bases). Trimming shortened V by 6 bases and J by 6 bases, and 11 bases separated the two germline ends. The CDR3 sequence is 13 residues long. The germline V gene has CDR1 MDHEN and CDR2 SYDVKM. The CDR3 here is CASSTHGAGELFF. CDR3 in DNA: TGTGCCAGCAGCACCCACGGGGCCGGGGAGCTGTTTTTT.

V is TRBV7-8 and J is TRBJ2-7; the D is unclear. Germline assignment: CDR1 SGHVS and CDR2 FQNEAQ. The CDR3 is 14 amino acids. With 1 base removed from V and 2 bases from J, the gap between germline ends came to 9 bases. Written as DNA, the CDR3 is TGTGCCAGCAGCTTAGGACAAGGTACCTACGAGCAGTACTTC. Protein: CASSLGQGTYEQYF.

This sequence joins TRBV7-9 and TRBJ2-5; no definite D call. The ends were cut back, 5 bases at V and 3 bases at J, with 10 bases in the middle. The CDR3 contains 13 residues. CDR1 is SEHNR, CDR2 FQNEAQ, per germline (reference sequence). In nucleotides, the CDR3 is TGTGCCAGCAGCCCCCCTGCGGAAGAGACCCAGTACTTC. Encoded protein: CASSPPAEETQYF.

This clone has just one count. This sequence joins TRBV5-1 and TRBJ2-2; no definite D call. The germline gives CDR1 SGHRS, CDR2 YFSETQ. With 4 bases removed from V and 5 bases from J, the gap between germline ends came to 6 bases. This CDR3 region has 12 residues. The CDR3 sequence is CASSPPTGELFF. For the CDR3, the DNA is TGCGCCAGCAGCCCCCCGACCGGGGAGCTGTTTTTT.

The gene calls are TRBV19 and TRBJ2-1, with 8 bases fitting TRBD1. This CDR3 region has 13 residues. The V gene end was trimmed by 7 bases and the J gene end by 4 bases; junction bases not matched to a gene: 3. Germline V gene lookup returns CDR1 LNHDA and CDR2 SQIVND (reference sequence). CDR3 amino acids: CASTHRGYNEQFF. The CDR3 nucleotides read TGTGCCAGTACTCACAGGGGGTACAATGAGCAGTTCTTC.

The chain couples TRBV19 to TRBJ2-3, with D perhaps matching TRBD2 (6 bases). Trimming shortened V by 4 bases and J by 7 bases, and 6 bases separated the two germline ends. Germline CDR1 is LNHDA and CDR2 is SQIVND (reference sequence). This CDR3 spans 11 amino acids. CDR3 nucleotide sequence: TGTGCCAGTAGTAGCGGGAATACGCAGTATTTT. This sequence encodes CASSSGNTQYF.